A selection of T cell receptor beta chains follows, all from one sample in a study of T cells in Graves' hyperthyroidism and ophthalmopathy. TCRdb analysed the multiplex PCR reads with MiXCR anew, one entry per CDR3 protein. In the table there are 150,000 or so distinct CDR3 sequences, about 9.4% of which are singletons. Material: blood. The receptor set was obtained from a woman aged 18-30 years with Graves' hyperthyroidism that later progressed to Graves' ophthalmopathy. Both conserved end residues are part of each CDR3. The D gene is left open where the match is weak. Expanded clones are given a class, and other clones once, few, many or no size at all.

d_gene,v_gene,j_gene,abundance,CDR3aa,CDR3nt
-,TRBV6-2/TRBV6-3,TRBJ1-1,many,CASIRGAWNTEAFF,TGTGCCAGCATTCGAGGGGCATGGAACACTGAAGCTTTCTTT
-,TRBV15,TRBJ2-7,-,CATSSSDLSHEQYF,TGTGCCACCAGCAGTAGCGATCTCTCCCACGAGCAGTACTTC
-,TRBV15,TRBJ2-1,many,CATSRDHKNEQFF,TGTGCCACCAGCAGAGATCACAAGAATGAGCAGTTCTTC
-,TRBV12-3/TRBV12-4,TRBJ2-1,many,CASSLAGVPTEQFF,TGTGCCAGCAGTTTAGCGGGCGTCCCCACTGAGCAGTTCTTC
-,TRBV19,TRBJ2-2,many,CASSIDLVVGELFF,TGTGCCAGTAGTATCGACCTAGTAGTCGGGGAGCTGTTTTTT
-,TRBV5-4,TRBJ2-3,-,CASSQDSSDTQYF,TGTGCCAGCAGCCAGGACTCCTCAGATACGCAGTATTTT
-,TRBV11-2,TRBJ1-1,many,CASSLHAARGNTEAFF,TGTGCCAGCAGCTTACACGCGGCACGGGGAAACACTGAAGCTTTCTTT
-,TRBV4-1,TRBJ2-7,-,CASSQEPSGSDEQYF,TGCGCCAGCAGCCAAGAACCATCAGGGAGTGACGAGCAGTACTTC
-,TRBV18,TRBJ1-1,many,CASSPGAGDTEAFF,TGTGCCAGCTCACCCGGAGCTGGGGACACTGAAGCTTTCTTT
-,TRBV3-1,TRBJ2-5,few,CASFLSHGGTQYF,TGTGCCAGCTTCCTTAGCCACGGGGGGACCCAGTACTTC
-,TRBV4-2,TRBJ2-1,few,CASSQDLRGTYNEQFF,TGTGCCAGCAGCCAAGATCTGCGGGGAACCTACAATGAGCAGTTCTTC
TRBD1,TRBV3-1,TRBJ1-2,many,CASSQPGTGYGYTF,TGTGCCAGCAGCCAGCCAGGGACAGGCTATGGCTACACCTTC
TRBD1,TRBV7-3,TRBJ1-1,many,CASSPDGTATEAFF,TGTGCCAGCAGCCCCGACGGGACAGCCACTGAAGCTTTCTTT
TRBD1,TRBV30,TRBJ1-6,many,CAWSVGQGGSPLHF,TGTGCCTGGAGTGTTGGGCAGGGGGGTTCACCCCTCCACTTT
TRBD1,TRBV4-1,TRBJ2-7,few,CASSPGTGTFSSTYEQYF,TGCGCCAGCAGCCCCGGGACAGGCACATTCTCTAGTACCTACGAGCAGTACTTC
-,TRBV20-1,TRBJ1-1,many,CSAHRVEAFF,TGCAGTGCACACAGGGTTGAGGCTTTCTTT
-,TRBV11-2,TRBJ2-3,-,CASSLVGGGWTDTQYF,TGTGCCAGCAGCTTAGTAGGGGGGGGATGGACAGATACGCAGTATTTT
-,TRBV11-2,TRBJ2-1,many,CASSYDTRPRNEQFF,TGTGCCAGCAGTTATGATACTAGACCCAGGAATGAGCAGTTCTTC
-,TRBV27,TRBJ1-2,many,CASTRQAGFGYGYTF,TGTGCCAGCACCCGACAGGCAGGTTTCGGCTATGGCTACACCTTC
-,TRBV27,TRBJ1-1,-,CASSLWGPNTEAFF,TGTGCCAGCAGTTTATGGGGACCGAACACTGAAGCTTTCTTT
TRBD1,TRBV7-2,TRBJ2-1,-,CASSSGQAVPNEQFF,TGTGCCAGCAGCTCGGGACAGGCTGTTCCCAATGAGCAGTTCTTC
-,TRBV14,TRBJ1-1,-,CASSQVRYTEAFF,TGTGCCAGCAGCCAAGTTAGGTATACTGAAGCTTTCTTT
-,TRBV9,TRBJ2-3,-,CASNQCGAGEADTQYF,TGTGCCAGCAACCAATGCGGGGCAGGGGAGGCAGATACGCAGTATTTT
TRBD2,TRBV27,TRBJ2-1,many,CASTRAGGSYNEQFF,TGTGCCAGCACCCGAGCGGGAGGATCCTACAATGAGCAGTTCTTC
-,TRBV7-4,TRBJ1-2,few,CASSHNPGSHYGYTF,TGTGCCAGCAGCCATAATCCGGGATCTCACTATGGCTACACCTTC
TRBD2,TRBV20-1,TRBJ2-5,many,CSAQKLAGGQETQYF,TGCAGTGCTCAGAAACTAGCGGGAGGCCAAGAGACCCAGTACTTC
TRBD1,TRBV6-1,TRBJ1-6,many,CASSEGDSFFNSPLHF,TGTGCCAGCAGTGAAGGGGACAGTTTCTTTAATTCACCCCTCCACTTT
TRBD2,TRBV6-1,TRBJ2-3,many,CASSEIGGGGDTQYF,TGTGCCAGCAGTGAAATAGGCGGGGGGGGAGATACGCAGTATTTT
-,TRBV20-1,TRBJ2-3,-,CSASVGGYTDTQYF,TGCAGTGCTAGTGTCGGGGGATACACAGATACGCAGTATTTT
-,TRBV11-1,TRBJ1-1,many,CASSSPVGTGFVGTEAFF,TGTGCCAGCAGCTCACCAGTGGGAACAGGGTTCGTTGGCACTGAAGCTTTCTTT
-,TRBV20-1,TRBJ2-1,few,CSGNLVDDEQFF,TGCAGTGGGAACTTAGTCGACGATGAGCAGTTCTTC
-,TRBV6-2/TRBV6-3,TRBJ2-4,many,CASSRDSGLGIQYF,TGTGCCAGCAGCCGCGACAGCGGGTTAGGCATTCAGTACTTC
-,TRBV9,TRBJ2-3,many,CASSVPGADTQYF,TGTGCCAGCAGCGTACCGGGTGCAGATACGCAGTATTTT
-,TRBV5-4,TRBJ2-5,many,CASSRSSQETQYF,TGTGCCAGCAGTCGGAGCTCTCAAGAGACCCAGTACTTC
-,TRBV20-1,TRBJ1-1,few,CSARDLAGENTEAFF,TGCAGTGCTAGAGATTTGGCAGGGGAGAACACTGAAGCTTTCTTT
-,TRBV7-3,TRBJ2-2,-,CASSFFGPDMGPNTGELFF,TGTGCCAGCAGCTTTTTCGGTCCTGATATGGGGCCAAACACCGGGGAGCTGTTTTTT
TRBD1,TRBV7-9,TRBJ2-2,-,CASSPERTGTTGELFF,TGTGCCAGCAGCCCCGAGAGGACAGGGACCACCGGGGAGCTGTTTTTT
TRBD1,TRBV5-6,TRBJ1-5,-,CASSFSLGQGQPQHF,TGTGCCAGCAGCTTTTCTTTGGGACAGGGTCAGCCCCAGCATTTT
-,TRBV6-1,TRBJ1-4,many,CASRSPGGGSSEKLFF,TGTGCCAGCAGAAGTCCCGGGGGCGGATCTAGTGAAAAACTGTTTTTT
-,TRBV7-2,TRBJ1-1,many,CASSRQITEAFF,TGTGCCAGCAGCCGACAGATCACTGAAGCTTTCTTT
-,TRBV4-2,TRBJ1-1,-,CASSRQGRTEAFF,TGTGCCAGCAGCCGGCAGGGGAGGACTGAAGCTTTCTTT
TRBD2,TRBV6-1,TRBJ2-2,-,CASSYLGGGQTGELFF,TGTGCCAGCAGTTATCTTGGCGGGGGGCAAACCGGGGAGCTGTTTTTT
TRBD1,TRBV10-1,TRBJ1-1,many,CASSDRGRGGTEAFF,TGCGCCAGCAGTGACCGGGGCAGGGGGGGAACTGAAGCTTTCTTT
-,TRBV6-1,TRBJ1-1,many,CASSEAGRGPQGGAFF,TGTGCCAGCAGTGAAGCGGGAAGGGGCCCTCAGGGTGGCGCTTTCTTT
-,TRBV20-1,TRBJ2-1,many,CSARPEGSFYNEQFF,TGCAGTGCGCGCCCCGAGGGGAGTTTTTACAATGAGCAGTTCTTC
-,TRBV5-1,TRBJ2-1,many,CASRFSGQNEQFF,TGCGCCAGCAGGTTCTCCGGGCAGAATGAGCAGTTCTTC
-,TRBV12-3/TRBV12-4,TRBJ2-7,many,CASSSTGLNYEQYF,TGTGCCAGCAGTTCCACGGGACTCAACTACGAGCAGTACTTC
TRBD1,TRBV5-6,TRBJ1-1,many,CASNPGQGTEAFF,TGTGCCAGCAATCCGGGACAGGGCACTGAAGCTTTCTTT
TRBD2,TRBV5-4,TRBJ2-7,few,CASSSSGGWNYEQYF,TGTGCCAGCAGCTCCAGCGGGGGTTGGAACTACGAGCAGTACTTC
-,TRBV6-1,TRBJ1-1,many,CASSTPREANTEAFF,TGTGCCAGCAGTACCCCCCGGGAGGCAAACACTGAAGCTTTCTTT
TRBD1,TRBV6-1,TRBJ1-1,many,CASRQTGGAGTEAFF,TGTGCCAGCAGGCAGACAGGGGGCGCGGGCACTGAAGCTTTCTTT
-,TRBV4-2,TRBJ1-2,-,CASSQAEFGNYGYTF,TGTGCCAGCAGCCAAGCAGAATTCGGGAACTATGGCTACACCTTC
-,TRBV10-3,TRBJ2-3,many,CAISESKFTDTQYF,TGTGCCATCAGTGAGTCTAAGTTCACAGATACGCAGTATTTT
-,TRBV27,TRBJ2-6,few,CASSLKGLLRTSGANVLTF,TGTGCCAGCAGTTTGAAAGGGCTCCTCCGCACGTCTGGGGCCAACGTCCTGACTTTC